This T cell receptor beta chain came from a study of human T cells and chemical hapten exposure. Across the study: A patient group, mainly female, showed alopecia areata, totalis or universalis.

Time point denoted: patch test 1, 2 weeks after DPC sensitization. The treatment was: therapeutic diphenylcyclopropenone sensitization with weekly scalp DPC. Alopecia patients, 18 to 70 years old and DPC-suitable, served as donors. Study-wide results and caveats: TCRs at a frequency above 1 in 1000 stayed unchanged with DPC sensitization.

The CDR3 consists of 14 residues. The germline gives CDR1 LGHDT, CDR2 YNNKEL (reference sequence). V was trimmed by 2 bases and J by 5 bases, leaving 13 bases between them. This clonotype was counted once. Antigen specificity is unknown. Each CDR3 protein gets one entry after TCRdb re-called the RACE reads with MiXCR. The sample includes 180,000 or so distinct CDR3 sequences, more than 20% seen only once; the top ten take over 6.5%. The input for sequencing was whole blood, taken in connection with sensitization to the hapten diphenylcyclopropenone (DPC). The chain combines TRBV3-1 with TRBJ2-7; D gene uncertain. The receptor was derived from a woman aged 50 to 65 with alopecia areata. Some clones in this sample may be carry-over from other donors' samples. CDR3 in amino acids: CASSQRVGADEQYF. The DNA for the CDR3 is TGTGCCAGCAGCCAACGTGTCGGTGCGGACGAGCAGTACTTC.